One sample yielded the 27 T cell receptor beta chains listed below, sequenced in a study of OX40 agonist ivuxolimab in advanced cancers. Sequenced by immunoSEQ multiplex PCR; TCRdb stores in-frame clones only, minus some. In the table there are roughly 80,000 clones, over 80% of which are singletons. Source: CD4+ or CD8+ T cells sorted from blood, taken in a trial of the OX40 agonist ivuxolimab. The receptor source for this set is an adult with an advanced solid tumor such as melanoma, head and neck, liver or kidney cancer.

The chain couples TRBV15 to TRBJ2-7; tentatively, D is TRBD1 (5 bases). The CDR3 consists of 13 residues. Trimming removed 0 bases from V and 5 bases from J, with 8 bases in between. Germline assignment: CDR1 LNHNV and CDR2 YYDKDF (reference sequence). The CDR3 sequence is CATSRDRVDEQYF. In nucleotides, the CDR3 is TGTGCCACCAGCAGAGACAGGGTCGACGAGCAGTACTTC.

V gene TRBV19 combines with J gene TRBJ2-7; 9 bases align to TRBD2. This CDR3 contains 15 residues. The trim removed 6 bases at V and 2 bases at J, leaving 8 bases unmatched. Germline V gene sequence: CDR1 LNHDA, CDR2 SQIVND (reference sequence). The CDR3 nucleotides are TGTGCCAGTAGACGGACGGCTAGCGGGGCCTACGAGCAGTACTTC. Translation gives CASRRTASGAYEQYF. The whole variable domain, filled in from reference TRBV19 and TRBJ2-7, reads DGGITQSPKYLFRKEGQNVTLSCEQNLNHDAMYWYRQDPGQGLRLIYYSQIVNDFQKGDIAEGYSVSREKKESFPLTVTSAQKNPTAFYLCASRRTASGAYEQYFGPGTRLTVT.

In DNA form, the CDR3 reads TGCGCCAGCAGCGTCACAGGGGATGGCACTGAAGCTTTCTTT. This encodes CASSVTGDGTEAFF. J is TRBJ1-1 and V is TRBV5-1, with 7 bases aligning to TRBD1. Trimming at V came to 4 bases and at J to 4 bases, leaving 7 bases not matched to a gene. CDR1 is SGHRS and CDR2 is YFSETQ in the germline V gene. The CDR3 contains 14 residues.

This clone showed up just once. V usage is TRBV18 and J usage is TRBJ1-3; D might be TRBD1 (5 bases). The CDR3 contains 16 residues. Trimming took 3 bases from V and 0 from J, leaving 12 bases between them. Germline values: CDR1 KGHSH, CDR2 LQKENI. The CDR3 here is CASSPAGGLSGNTIYF. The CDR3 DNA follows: TGTGCCAGCTCACCCGCCGGGGGACTCTCTGGAAACACCATATATTTT.

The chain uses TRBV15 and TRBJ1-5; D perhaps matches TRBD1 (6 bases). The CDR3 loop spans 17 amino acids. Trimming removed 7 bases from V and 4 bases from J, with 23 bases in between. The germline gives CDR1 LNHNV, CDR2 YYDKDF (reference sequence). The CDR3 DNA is TGTGCCACCACGGGGGGGCAGGGGAGCCTTCCGAATCAGCCCCAGCATTTT. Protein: CATTGGQGSLPNQPQHF.

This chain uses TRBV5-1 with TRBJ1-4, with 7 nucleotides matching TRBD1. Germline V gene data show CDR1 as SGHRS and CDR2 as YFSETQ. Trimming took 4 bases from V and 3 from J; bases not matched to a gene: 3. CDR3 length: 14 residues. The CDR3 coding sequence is TGCGCCAGCAGCCCAGGGGGGTCTAATGAAAAACTGTTTTTT. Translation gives CASSPGGSNEKLFF.

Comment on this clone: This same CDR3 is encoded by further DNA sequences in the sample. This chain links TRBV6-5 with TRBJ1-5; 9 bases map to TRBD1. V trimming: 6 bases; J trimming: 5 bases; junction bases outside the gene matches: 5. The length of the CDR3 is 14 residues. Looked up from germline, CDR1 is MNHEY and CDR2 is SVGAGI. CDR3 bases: TGTGCCAGCAGCCCCCGACAGGGGGATCAGCCCCAGCATTTT. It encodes CASSPRQGDQPQHF.

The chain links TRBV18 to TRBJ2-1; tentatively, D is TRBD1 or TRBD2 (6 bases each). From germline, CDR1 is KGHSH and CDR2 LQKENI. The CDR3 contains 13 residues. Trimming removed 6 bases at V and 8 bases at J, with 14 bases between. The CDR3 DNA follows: TGTGCCAGCTCCGAGGGGGGAGGTGATGAGCAGTTCTTC. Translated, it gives CASSEGGGDEQFF. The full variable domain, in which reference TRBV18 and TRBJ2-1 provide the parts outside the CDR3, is NAGVMQNPRHLVRRRGQEARLRCSPMKGHSHVYWYRQLPEEGLKFMVYLQKENIIDESGMPKERFSAEFPKEGPSILRIQQVVRGDSAAYFCASSEGGGDEQFFGPGTRLTVL.

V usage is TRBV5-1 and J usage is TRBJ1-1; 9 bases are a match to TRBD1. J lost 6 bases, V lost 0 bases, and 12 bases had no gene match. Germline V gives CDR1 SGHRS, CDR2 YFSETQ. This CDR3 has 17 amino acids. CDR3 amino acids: CASSLGIRDRAGAEAFF. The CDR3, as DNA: TGCGCCAGCAGCTTGGGGATCCGGGACAGGGCGGGGGCTGAAGCTTTCTTT.

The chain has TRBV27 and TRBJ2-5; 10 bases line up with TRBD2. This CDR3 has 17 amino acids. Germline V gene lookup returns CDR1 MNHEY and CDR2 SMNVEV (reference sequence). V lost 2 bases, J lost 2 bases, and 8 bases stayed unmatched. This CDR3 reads CASSLGGSGGKQETQYF. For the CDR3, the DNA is TGTGCCAGCAGTTTAGGGGGTAGCGGGGGGAAGCAAGAGACCCAGTACTTC.

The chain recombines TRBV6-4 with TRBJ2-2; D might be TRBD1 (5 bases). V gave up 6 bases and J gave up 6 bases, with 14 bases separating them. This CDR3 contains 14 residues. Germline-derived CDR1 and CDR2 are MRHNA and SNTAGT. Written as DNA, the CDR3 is TGTGCCAGCAGGTACAGGATAAGCCCCGGGGAGCTGTTTTTT. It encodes CASRYRISPGELFF.

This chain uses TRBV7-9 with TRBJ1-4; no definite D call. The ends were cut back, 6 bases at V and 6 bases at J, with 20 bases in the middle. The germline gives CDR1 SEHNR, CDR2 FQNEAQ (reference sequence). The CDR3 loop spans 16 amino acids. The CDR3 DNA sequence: TGTGCCAGCAGTCAAGTTTTTCCCCCCGACGATGAAAAACTGTTTTTT. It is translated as CASSQVFPPDDEKLFF.

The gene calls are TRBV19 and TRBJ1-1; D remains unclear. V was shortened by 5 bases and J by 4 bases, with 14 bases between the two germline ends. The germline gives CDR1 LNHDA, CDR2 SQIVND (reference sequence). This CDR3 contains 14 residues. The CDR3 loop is CASSPGVWGTEAFF. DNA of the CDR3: TGTGCCAGTAGTCCCGGGGTTTGGGGCACTGAAGCTTTCTTT.

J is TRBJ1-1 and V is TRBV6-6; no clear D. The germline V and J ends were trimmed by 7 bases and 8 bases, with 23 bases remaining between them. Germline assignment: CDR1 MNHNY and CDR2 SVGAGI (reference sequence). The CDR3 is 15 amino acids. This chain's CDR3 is CASKTDPFGQVEAFF. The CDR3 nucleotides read TGTGCCAGCAAAACGGACCCGTTCGGCCAGGTAGAAGCTTTCTTT.

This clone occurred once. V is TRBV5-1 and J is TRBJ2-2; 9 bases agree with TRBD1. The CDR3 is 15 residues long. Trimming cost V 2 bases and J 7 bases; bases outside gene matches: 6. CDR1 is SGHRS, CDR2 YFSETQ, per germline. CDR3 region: CASSLTTGGVGELFF. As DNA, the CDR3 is TGCGCCAGCAGCTTAACTACAGGGGGCGTCGGGGAGCTGTTTTTT.

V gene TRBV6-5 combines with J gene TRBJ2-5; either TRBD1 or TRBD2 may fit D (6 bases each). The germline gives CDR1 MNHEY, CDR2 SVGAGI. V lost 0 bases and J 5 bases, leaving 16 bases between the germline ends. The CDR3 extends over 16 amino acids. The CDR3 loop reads CASSYSRGAPGETQYF. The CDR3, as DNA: TGTGCCAGCAGTTACTCGAGGGGGGCCCCTGGGGAGACCCAGTACTTC.

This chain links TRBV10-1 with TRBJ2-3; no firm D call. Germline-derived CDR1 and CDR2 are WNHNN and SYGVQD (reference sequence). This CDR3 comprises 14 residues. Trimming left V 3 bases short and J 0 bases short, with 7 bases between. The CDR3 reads CASSDDVSTDTQYF. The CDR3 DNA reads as TGCGCCAGCAGTGATGACGTAAGCACAGATACGCAGTATTTT.

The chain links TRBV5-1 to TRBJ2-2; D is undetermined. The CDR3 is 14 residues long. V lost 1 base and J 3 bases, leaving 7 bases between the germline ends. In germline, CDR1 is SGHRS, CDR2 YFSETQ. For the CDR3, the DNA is TGCGCCAGCAGCTTGTTTACAGACACCGGGGAGCTGTTTTTT. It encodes CASSLFTDTGELFF. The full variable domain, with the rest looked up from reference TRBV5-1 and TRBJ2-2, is KAGVTQTPRYLIKTRGQQVTLSCSPISGHRSVSWYQQTPGQGLQFLFEYFSETQRNKGNFPGRFSGRQFSNSRSEMNVSTLELGDSALYLCASSLFTDTGELFFGEGSRLTVL.

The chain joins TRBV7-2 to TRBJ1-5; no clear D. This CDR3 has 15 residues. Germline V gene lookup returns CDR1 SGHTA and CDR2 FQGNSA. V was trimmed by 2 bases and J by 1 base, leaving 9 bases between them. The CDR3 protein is CASSLSWVSNQPQHF. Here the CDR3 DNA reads TGTGCCAGCAGCTTAAGTTGGGTGAGCAATCAGCCCCAGCATTTT.

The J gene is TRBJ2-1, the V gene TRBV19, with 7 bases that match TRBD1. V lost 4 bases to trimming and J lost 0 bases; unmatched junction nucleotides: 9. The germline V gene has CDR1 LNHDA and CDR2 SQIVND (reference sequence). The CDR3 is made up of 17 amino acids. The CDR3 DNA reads TGTGCCAGTAGTACTAACGACAGGGTAAGCTCCTACAATGAGCAGTTCTTC. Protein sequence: CASSTNDRVSSYNEQFF.

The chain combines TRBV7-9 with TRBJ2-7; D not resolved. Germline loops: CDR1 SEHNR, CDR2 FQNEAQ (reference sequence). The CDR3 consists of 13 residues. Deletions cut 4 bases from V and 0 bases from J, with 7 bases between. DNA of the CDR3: TGTGCCAGCAGCTCCCACATCTCCTACGAGCAGTACTTC. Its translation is CASSSHISYEQYF.

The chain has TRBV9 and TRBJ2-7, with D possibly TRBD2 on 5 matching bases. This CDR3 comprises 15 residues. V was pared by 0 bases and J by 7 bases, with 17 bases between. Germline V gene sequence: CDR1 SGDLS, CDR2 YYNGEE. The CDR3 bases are TGTGCCAGCAGCGTAGCGGGGTCTCTGGTGGGGGAGCAGTACTTC. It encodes CASSVAGSLVGEQYF.

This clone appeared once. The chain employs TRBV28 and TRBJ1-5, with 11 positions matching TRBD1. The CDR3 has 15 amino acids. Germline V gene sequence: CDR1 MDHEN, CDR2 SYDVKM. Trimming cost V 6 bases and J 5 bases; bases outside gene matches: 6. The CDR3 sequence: CASRGQGANDQPQHF. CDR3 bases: TGTGCCAGCAGAGGACAGGGGGCAAACGATCAGCCCCAGCATTTT.

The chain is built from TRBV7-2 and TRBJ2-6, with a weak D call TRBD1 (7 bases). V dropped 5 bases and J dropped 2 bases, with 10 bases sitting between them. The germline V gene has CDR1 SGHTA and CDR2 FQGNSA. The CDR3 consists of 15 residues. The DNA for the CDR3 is TGTGCCAGCAGCCCCAGGGGGGCTGGGGCCAACGTCCTGACTTTC. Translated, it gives CASSPRGAGANVLTF.

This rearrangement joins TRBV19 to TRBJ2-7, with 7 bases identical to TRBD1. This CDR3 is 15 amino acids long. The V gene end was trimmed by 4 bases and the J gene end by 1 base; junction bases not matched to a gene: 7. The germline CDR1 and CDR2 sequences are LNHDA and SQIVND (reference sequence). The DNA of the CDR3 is TGTGCCAGTAGTACAAGGGGGCTGAAGTCCTACGAGCAGTACTTC. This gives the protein CASSTRGLKSYEQYF.

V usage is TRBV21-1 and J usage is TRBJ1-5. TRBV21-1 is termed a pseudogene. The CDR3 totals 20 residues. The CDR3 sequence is CASSKVSEQPAVSSNQPQHF. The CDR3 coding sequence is TGTGCCAGCAGCAAAGTCTCGGAGCAGCCGGCCGTCTCTAGCAATCAGCCCCAGCATTTT.

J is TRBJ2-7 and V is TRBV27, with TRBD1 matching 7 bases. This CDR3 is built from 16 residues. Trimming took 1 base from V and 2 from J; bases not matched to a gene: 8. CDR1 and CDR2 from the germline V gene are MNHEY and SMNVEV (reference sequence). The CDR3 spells CASSLYGMDRPYEQYF. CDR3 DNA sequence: TGTGCCAGCAGTTTATACGGAATGGACAGGCCCTACGAGCAGTACTTC.